This T cell receptor (beta chain) was identified during a study of blood T cell repertoires in COVID-19. Study-level background: Whether acute or convalescent, the COVID-19 samples came from the United States, Italy and Spain. Sample material is recorded as cDNA or gDNA derived from T cells, B-cell-depleted T cells, or PBMCs.

Generated by immunoSEQ multiplex PCR, the TCRdb table keeps only in-frame clones and is missing some. The sample lists 13,000 or so clones, roughly 88% occurring once. The germline V gene encodes CDR1 KGHDR and CDR2 SFDVKD. V gave up 4 bases and J gave up 7 bases; unmatched junction bases: 9. The CDR3 extends over 16 amino acids. This TCR came from a human donor in a cohort sampled during active COVID-19. Sequenced: peripheral blood. The chain links TRBV24-1 to TRBJ2-1, with TRBD1 matching over 10 bases. The CDR3 sequence is CATSDRGQGSRNEQFF. The CDR3 DNA sequence: TGTGCCACCAGTGACCGGGGACAGGGGAGTAGGAATGAGCAGTTCTTC.